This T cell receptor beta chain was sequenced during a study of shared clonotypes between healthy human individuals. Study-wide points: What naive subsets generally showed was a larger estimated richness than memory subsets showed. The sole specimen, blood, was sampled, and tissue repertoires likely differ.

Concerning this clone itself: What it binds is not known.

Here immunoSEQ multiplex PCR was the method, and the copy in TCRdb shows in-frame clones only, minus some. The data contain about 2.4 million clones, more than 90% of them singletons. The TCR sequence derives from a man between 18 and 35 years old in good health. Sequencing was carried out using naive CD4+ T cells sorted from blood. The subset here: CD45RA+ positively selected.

The CDR3 DNA sequence: TGCGCCAGCAGCTACACAGGGGGCCCCGAGCAGTACTTC. Amino acids: CASSYTGGPEQYF. This chain uses TRBV5-1 with TRBJ2-7, with 9 positions matching TRBD1. J gave up 6 bases and V 3 bases, and 4 bases lay outside the gene matches. The germline gives CDR1 SGHRS, CDR2 YFSETQ. This CDR3 has 13 residues.